These 10 T cell receptor beta chains share one sample of origin, sequenced in a study of blood T cell repertoires in COVID-19. The assay was immunoSEQ multiplex PCR, and TCRdb's table has in-frame clones only and misses some. Of about 160,000 clones detected, roughly 89% appear once; the ten largest clones hold 10% to 13%. The sample taken for sequencing was peripheral blood. The receptors stem from a woman aged 70 to 79 with COVID-19, enrolled during active disease.

This sequence joins TRBV10-2 and TRBJ2-1, with TRBD1 as a possible D gene (6 bases). The V gene's germline CDR1 is WSHSY and CDR2 SAAADI. The CDR3 extends over 13 amino acids. The V gene lost 3 bases and the J gene lost 7 bases, with 10 bases spanning the gap. CDR3 region: CASSDRTVNEQFF. The CDR3 nucleotides are TGCGCCAGCAGTGATAGGACAGTGAATGAGCAGTTCTTC.

The V gene is TRBV18, the J gene TRBJ1-6, with D possibly being TRBD1 (5 bases). The V gene's germline CDR1 is KGHSH and CDR2 LQKENI. This CDR3 comprises 14 residues. V lost 1 base, J lost 8 bases, and 9 bases lay in between. CDR3 bases: TGTGCCAGCTCACCACAGGGGTCCGATTCACCCCTCCACTTT. Translation: CASSPQGSDSPLHF.

J is TRBJ2-1 and V is TRBV3-1 (or the pseudogene TRBV3-2); 10 nucleotides align to TRBD2. CDR1 LGHDT and CDR2 YNNKEL come from the germline V gene (reference sequence). The CDR3 runs 16 residues. With V trimmed by 1 base and J by 7 bases, 7 bases remained unmatched. The chain's CDR3 is CASSQGLAGVKNEQFF. Here the CDR3 DNA reads TGTGCCAGCAGCCAAGGGCTAGCGGGGGTTAAGAATGAGCAGTTCTTC.

This chain connects TRBV29-1 to TRBJ1-1, with 10 bases that match TRBD1. The CDR3 is 15 amino acids. With 7 bases clipped from V and 1 base from J, the junction kept 9 bases outside the gene matches. The germline V gene encodes CDR1 SQVTM and CDR2 ANQGSEA. CDR3 sequence reads: CSGVDRGLKNTEAFF. DNA for the CDR3: TGCAGCGGCGTAGACAGGGGGCTGAAGAACACTGAAGCTTTCTTT.

This clone is a singleton in its sample. The chain couples TRBV7-9 to TRBJ1-4; 8 positions match TRBD1. CDR3 size: 14 residues. V gave up 4 bases and J gave up 5 bases; unmatched junction bases: 3. Germline CDR1 SEHNR, CDR2 FQNEAQ (reference sequence). The CDR3 DNA reads TGTGCCAGCAGCTGGGACAGGAAGAATGAAAAACTGTTTTTT. Protein sequence: CASSWDRKNEKLFF.

The rearrangement links TRBV5-8 to TRBJ1-1, with a possible D match to TRBD1 (5 bases). The CDR3 is 13 residues long. Germline-derived CDR1 and CDR2 are SGHTS and YDEGEE. V lost 4 bases, J lost 0 bases, and 7 bases lay in between. The CDR3 sequence: CASSGRVNTEAFF. The CDR3 region has the DNA TGTGCCAGCAGCGGCAGGGTGAACACTGAAGCTTTCTTT.

The rearrangement joins TRBV6-1 to TRBJ1-2; no clear D. Trimming took off 0 bases at V and 4 bases at J, with 9 bases between the two ends. Germline values: CDR1 MNHNS, CDR2 SASEGT. The CDR3 length is 14 residues. The CDR3 loop is CASSEAQEIYGYTF. CDR3 DNA: TGTGCCAGCAGTGAAGCTCAGGAAATCTATGGCTACACCTTC.

The rearrangement joins TRBV2 to TRBJ1-2; TRBD1 is a possible D gene (6 bases). The CDR3 is 14 residues long. The ends were cut back, 4 bases at V and 3 bases at J, with 12 bases in the middle. CDR1 and CDR2 from the germline V gene are SNHLY and FYNNEI. The DNA for the CDR3 is TGTGCCAGCAGTGTAAGGGGGGGAGACTATGGCTACACCTTC. Translated: CASSVRGGDYGYTF.

This clone has just one count. The chain links TRBV6-4 to TRBJ2-1; D call uncertain. The CDR3 runs 16 residues. Trimming cost V 0 bases and J 8 bases, with 17 bases left between them. Per the germline V gene, CDR1 is MRHNA and CDR2 is SNTAGT. CDR3 in amino acids: CASSDSGRGDVDEQFF. CDR3 sequence (DNA): TGTGCCAGCAGTGACTCTGGCCGAGGAGATGTGGATGAGCAGTTCTTC.

The J gene is TRBJ2-1, the V gene TRBV7-9, with TRBD2 matching 10 bases. CDR3 length: 19 amino acids. In germline, CDR1 is SEHNR, CDR2 FQNEAQ (reference sequence). With V trimmed by 3 bases and J by 2 bases, 13 bases remained unmatched. This CDR3 is CASSFRGSSGGRTYNEQFF. The CDR3 nucleotides read TGTGCCAGCAGCTTTCGGGGGTCTAGCGGGGGCCGCACCTACAATGAGCAGTTCTTC.